Listed below are T cell receptor beta chains from one sample, sequenced in a study of T cells in Graves' hyperthyroidism and ophthalmopathy. Using its own MiXCR run on the multiplex PCR reads, TCRdb lists one record per CDR3 protein. This sample yields fewer than 750,000 distinct CDR3 sequences, of which 46% are seen a single time; around 7.7% belongs to the top ten. The source material was peripheral blood or thyroid tissue (not recorded which). Source of these receptors: a young woman with Graves' hyperthyroidism. The CDR3 runs from the conserved cysteine through the conserved F or W. The order of the fields is J gene, D gene, V gene, clone size, CDR3 length, CDR3 protein, CDR3 DNA. D genes are given only for firm matches. Clone size appears in some rows only: once, few, many, or a class for an expanded clone.

TRBJ2-7 TRBD2 TRBV29-1 - 15 CSVDPLGLAGYEQYF TGCAGCGTTGACCCTTTGGGACTAGCGGGCTACGAGCAGTACTTC
TRBJ2-5 - TRBV12-3/TRBV12-4 many 14 CASSPGQHQETQYF TGTGCCAGCAGCCCGGGACAACACCAAGAGACCCAGTACTTC
TRBJ1-1 - TRBV19 once 14 CASSIGGTNTEAFF TGTGCCAGTAGTATCGGCGGAACCAACACTGAAGCTTTCTTT
TRBJ1-6 - TRBV5-1 - 15 CASGGQSSYNSPLHF TGCGCCAGCGGAGGGCAGAGCTCCTATAATTCACCCCTCCACTTT
TRBJ1-2 TRBD1 TRBV9 many 14 CASSVASGGAGYTF TGTGCCAGCAGCGTAGCTTCAGGGGGTGCTGGCTACACCTTC
TRBJ2-2 - TRBV10-3 many 15 CAIAIGTIAAGELFF TGTGCCATCGCAATAGGGACAATCGCGGCGGGGGAGCTGTTTTTT
TRBJ2-4 - TRBV5-1 - 13 CASSLGQENIQYF TGCGCCAGCAGCTTGGGACAAGAAAACATTCAGTACTTC
TRBJ2-7 TRBD2 TRBV7-8 - 14 CASSPLGTSYEQYF TGTGCCAGCAGCCCTCTAGGGACTAGCTACGAGCAGTACTTC
TRBJ2-7 - TRBV27 many 14 CASSAGLTGYEQYF TGTGCCAGCAGTGCGGGACTTACAGGCTACGAGCAGTACTTC
TRBJ2-7 TRBD2 TRBV5-8 many 14 CASSSGLANYEQYF TGTGCCAGCAGCTCTGGACTAGCGAACTACGAGCAGTACTTC
TRBJ2-7 - TRBV12-3/TRBV12-4 many 14 CASSLAARGDEQYF TGTGCCAGCAGTTTGGCTGCTCGCGGGGACGAGCAGTACTTC
TRBJ2-1 - TRBV24-1 - 13 CATSIQGGNEQFF TGTGCCACCAGCATACAGGGAGGCAATGAGCAGTTCTTC
TRBJ2-7 TRBD2 TRBV2 - 15 CASELAAAFYNEQYF TGTGCCAGCGAGCTAGCGGCCGCCTTCTACAATGAGCAGTACTTC
TRBJ1-1 TRBD1 TRBV20-1 many 18 CSASTGTGVAVLNTEAFF TGCAGTGCTAGTACCGGGACAGGGGTGGCTGTGCTGAACACTGAAGCTTTCTTT
TRBJ2-7 TRBD2 TRBV24-1 - 17 CATSDAGLAGTPSEQYF TGTGCCACCAGTGACGCGGGACTAGCGGGAACCCCTTCCGAGCAGTACTTC
TRBJ2-2 TRBD1 TRBV12-3/TRBV12-4 few 15 CASRTDRERTGELFF TGTGCCAGCAGAACGGACAGGGAGAGGACCGGGGAGCTGTTTTTT
TRBJ2-2 - TRBV15 many 16 CATSSPGQLFTGELFF TGTGCCACCAGCAGCCCCGGACAGTTGTTCACCGGGGAGCTGTTTTTT
TRBJ2-5 - TRBV7-2 - 14 CASSSPGVGETQYF TGTGCCAGCAGTTCCCCGGGAGTGGGAGAGACCCAGTACTTC
TRBJ1-6 - TRBV9 once 15 CASSARGAYNSPLHF TGTGCCAGCAGCGCGAGAGGGGCATATAATTCACCCCTCCACTTT
TRBJ1-1 - TRBV5-1 many 14 CASSPKRVNTEAFF TGCGCCAGCAGCCCAAAAAGGGTGAACACTGAAGCTTTCTTT
TRBJ1-6 - TRBV6-4 many 14 CASSDNSYNSPLHF TGTGCCAGCAGTGACAACTCCTATAATTCACCCCTCCACTTT
TRBJ2-7 - TRBV7-3 once 15 CASSLALVSRAEQYF TGTGCCAGCAGCTTAGCGCTCGTCAGTCGTGCGGAGCAGTACTTC
TRBJ2-5 - TRBV7-2 few 12 CASSLRSETQYF TGTGCCAGCAGCCTGCGATCGGAGACCCAGTACTTC
TRBJ2-1 - TRBV5-4 - 15 CASSLASQYSDEQFF TGTGCCAGCAGCTTGGCTAGCCAGTATTCCGATGAGCAGTTCTTC
TRBJ1-3 - TRBV7-9 once 13 CASSLGWENTVYF TGTGCCAGCAGCTTAGGCTGGGAGAACACCGTATATTTT
TRBJ2-2 TRBD2 TRBV19 many 13 CASSTSGNGELFF TGTGCCAGTAGTACTAGCGGCAACGGGGAGCTGTTTTTT
TRBJ2-2 TRBD2 TRBV10-3 many 13 CAIRRGLAGELFF TGTGCCATCAGGAGAGGACTAGCCGGGGAGCTGTTTTTT
TRBJ1-5 - TRBV19 - 13 CASSIGWNQLQHF TGTGCCAGTAGTATAGGGTGGAATCAGCTCCAGCATTTT
TRBJ2-2 - TRBV6-5 - 14 CAISDSQVSGELFF TGTGCCATCAGTGACAGTCAAGTCTCCGGGGAGCTGTTTTTT
TRBJ2-7 TRBD2 TRBV5-6 few 15 CASSLRLADWNEQYF TGTGCCAGCAGCTTGAGGCTAGCGGATTGGAACGAGCAGTACTTC
TRBJ2-6 TRBD1 TRBV5-1 - 19 CTSSLGLTGRNSGANVLTF TGCACCAGCAGCTTGGGGTTGACAGGGCGGAACTCTGGGGCCAACGTCCTGACTTTC